The 30 T cell receptor beta chains below were found in one sample sequenced in a study of identical twins. TCRdb processed the 5' RACE reads anew with MiXCR; each CDR3 protein has one entry. The table lists some 660,000 distinct CDR3 sequences, roughly 8% of them singletons. This sample also appeared in a second study, on yellow fever vaccine responses in identical twins.

Sequencing was performed on PBMCs. These receptors originate from a woman between 18 and 30 years old in good health.

Only a few counts were recorded for this clonotype. The CDR3 region has the DNA TGTGCCACCCATAGGGGACTACAATTCCAAGAGACCCAGTACTTC. Translated: CATHRGLQFQETQYF. This sequence joins TRBV24-1 and TRBJ2-5; 7 positions agree with TRBD2. Trimming at V came to 9 bases and at J to 1 base, leaving 10 bases not matched to a gene. This CDR3 is built from 15 residues. Germline V gene data show CDR1 as KGHDR and CDR2 as SFDVKD.

This clonotype was seen ten or more times. This chain connects TRBV5-1 to TRBJ1-1; D is unresolved. This CDR3 is 14 amino acids long. Between the trimmed V and J ends, which lost 0 bases and 1 base, there was a span of 7 bases. Germline loops: CDR1 SGHRS, CDR2 YFSETQ. The CDR3: CASSLGAPNTEAFF. Here the CDR3 DNA reads TGCGCCAGCAGCTTGGGCGCGCCGAACACTGAAGCTTTCTTT.

This clonotype was seen a few times. This chain's CDR3 is CASSRPLRGPGGDYYYNEQFF. In nucleotides, the CDR3 is TGTGCCAGCAGCCGACCGTTACGCGGTCCCGGCGGGGACTACTACTACAATGAGCAGTTCTTC. The V and J genes are TRBV6-2 or TRBV6-3 and TRBJ2-1, with TRBD2 identical over 7 bases. Germline V gene lookup returns CDR1 MNHEY and CDR2 SVGEGT. The CDR3 consists of 21 residues. V was clipped by 6 bases and J by 3 bases; unmatched bases: 26.

The chain employs TRBV7-2 and TRBJ2-1; D is unresolved. This CDR3 has 15 residues. Deletions cut 0 bases from V and 5 bases from J, with 11 bases between. Germline V gene sequence: CDR1 SGHTA, CDR2 FQGNSA. The CDR3 nucleotides are TGTGCCAGCAGCTTAGCACAGTACCCCGACAATGAGCAGTTCTTC. Translating it yields CASSLAQYPDNEQFF.

This clonotype was recorded at least ten times. The chain carries TRBV6-2 or TRBV6-3 and TRBJ2-2; TRBD1 is a possible D gene (6 bases). The CDR3 is 15 amino acids. Trimming shortened V by 2 bases and J by 3 bases, and 10 bases separated the two germline ends. From germline, CDR1 is MNHEY and CDR2 SVGEGT. The CDR3 bases are TGTGCCAGCAGTTACCGTGCAGGGGACACCGGGGAGCTGTTTTTT. It is translated as CASSYRAGDTGELFF.

The V gene is TRBV5-1, the J gene TRBJ2-7; maybe TRBD1 (5 bases). This CDR3 spans 15 amino acids. Per the germline V gene, CDR1 is SGHRS and CDR2 is YFSETQ. The germline V and J ends were trimmed by 0 bases and 5 bases, with 15 bases remaining between them. Here the CDR3 DNA reads TGCGCCAGCAGCTTGGATGCAGGGCCACTCGACGAGCAGTACTTC. This gives the protein CASSLDAGPLDEQYF.

This sequence joins TRBV20-1 and TRBJ2-3; 10 bases map to TRBD2. Per the germline V gene, CDR1 is DFQATT and CDR2 is SNEGSKA (reference sequence). This CDR3 spans 15 amino acids. V was clipped by 3 bases and J by 7 bases; unmatched bases: 10. CDR3 bases: TGCAGTGCTAGCTTACAGCGGGGGGGCATGAATACGCAGTATTTT. This sequence encodes CSASLQRGGMNTQYF.

This clonotype was seen ten or more times. The CDR3: CASSQERGPYNEQFF. CDR3 DNA sequence: TGTGCCAGCAGCCAAGAACGGGGGCCTTACAATGAGCAGTTCTTC. The chain links TRBV4-2 to TRBJ2-1, with D perhaps given as TRBD1 or TRBD2 (6 bases each). The V gene's germline CDR1 is LGHNA and CDR2 YNFKEQ. The CDR3 loop spans 15 amino acids. V lost 0 bases and J lost 4, with 10 bases in between.

This clonotype was observed a handful of times. The chain is built from TRBV5-1 and TRBJ2-1; D unclear. Looked up from germline, CDR1 is SGHRS and CDR2 is YFSETQ. V dropped 2 bases and J dropped 13 bases, with 10 bases sitting between them. The length of the CDR3 is 11 residues. CDR3 bases: TGCGCCAGCAGCTTCGAAAATTTTCAGTTCTTC. As protein: CASSFENFQFF.

This clonotype was counted a few times. This chain connects TRBV2 to TRBJ2-7; D not resolved. The length of the CDR3 is 12 residues. From germline, CDR1 is SNHLY and CDR2 FYNNEI. Trimming pared 5 bases from V and 2 bases from J, leaving 7 bases between. The CDR3 here is CASSWVPYEQYF. The CDR3 nucleotides read TGTGCCAGCAGTTGGGTCCCCTACGAGCAGTACTTC.

This chain connects TRBV7-2 to TRBJ2-7; D ambiguous. V lost 2 bases and J lost 2, with 7 bases in between. The CDR3 has 13 amino acids. The V gene's germline CDR1 is SGHTA and CDR2 FQGNSA. Written as DNA, the CDR3 is TGTGCCAGCAGCTTAATTTCGACCTACGAGCAGTACTTC. It yields the protein CASSLISTYEQYF.

This rearrangement joins TRBV7-9 to TRBJ2-1; TRBD2 matches 9 bases. CDR1 and CDR2 from the germline V gene are SEHNR and FQNEAQ (reference sequence). This CDR3 has 16 amino acids. Losses at the gene ends were 3 bases for V and 10 bases for J; bases not matched to a gene: 13. CDR3 DNA: TGTGCCAGCAGCTTCTCGGCTAGCGGGATCTTACTCGAGCAGTTCTTC. Protein product: CASSFSASGILLEQFF.

The chain is built from TRBV6-2 or TRBV6-3 and TRBJ2-4, with D perhaps matching TRBD2 (6 bases). The CDR3 has 14 residues. V was clipped by 2 bases and J by 5 bases, with 10 bases between them. Germline V gene data show CDR1 as MNHEY and CDR2 as SVGEGT. As DNA, the CDR3 is TGTGCCAGCAGTTACGGCGGGGCGGAAAACATTCAGTACTTC. It yields the protein CASSYGGAENIQYF.

This clonotype was counted at least ten times. This sequence joins TRBV6-1 and TRBJ2-1; 10 nucleotides align to TRBD1. With V trimmed by 6 bases and J by 6 bases, 8 bases remained unmatched. CDR1 MNHNS and CDR2 SASEGT come from the germline V gene. The CDR3 has 15 residues. The CDR3: CASRVTGGPTNEQFF. DNA for the CDR3: TGTGCCAGCAGGGTGACAGGGGGCCCCACCAATGAGCAGTTCTTC.

Regarding this clonotype: This could be a read error, since a much larger clone is one nucleotide away. The missing conserved phenylalanine or tryptophan at the end of this CDR3 makes a read error likely. The rearrangement links TRBV24-1 to TRBJ1-5; D not certain. The germline gives CDR1 KGHDR, CDR2 SFDVKD. The CDR3 totals 13 residues. The V end was cut by 6 bases, the J end by 6 bases, with 11 bases between. CDR3 DNA: TGTGCCACCAGTACAAGGGTCGGTCAGCCCCAGCATTCT. Residues: CATSTRVGQPQHS.

In this sample, this clonotype turned up a few times. The chain joins TRBV27 to TRBJ1-4; tentatively, D is TRBD1 (5 bases). V was pared by 6 bases and J by 3 bases, with 14 bases between. The CDR3 has 15 residues. The germline gives CDR1 MNHEY, CDR2 SMNVEV (reference sequence). The CDR3 is CASRKAGPANEKLFF. The CDR3 DNA reads TGTGCCAGCAGAAAGGCAGGGCCCGCTAATGAAAAACTGTTTTTT. Full variable domain (outside the CDR3, taken from reference TRBV27 and TRBJ1-4): EAQVTQNPRYLITVTGKKLTVTCSQNMNHEYMSWYRQDPGLGLRQIYYSMNVEVTDKGDVPEGYKVSRKEKRNFPLILESPSPNQTSLYFCASRKAGPANEKLFFGSGTQLSVL.

This clonotype was seen a handful of times. The rearrangement uses TRBV12-3 or TRBV12-4 and TRBJ2-1; D remains ambiguous. CDR3 length: 13 residues. V shed 9 bases and J shed 4 bases, with 13 bases lying between them. CDR3 nucleotides: TGTGCCAGTATCGGCGGAGCTTACAATGAGCAGTTCTTC. Its translation: CASIGGAYNEQFF.

This chain joins TRBV29-1 and TRBJ2-7; D not certain. This CDR3 is built from 14 residues. V was shortened by 5 bases and J by 0 bases, with 14 bases between the two germline ends. Germline V gene data show CDR1 as SQVTM and CDR2 as ANQGSEA. The CDR3 is CSVSVGSSSYEQYF. The CDR3 nucleotides are TGCAGCGTTTCTGTCGGTTCAAGCTCCTACGAGCAGTACTTC.

This clonotype was seen a handful of times. V gene TRBV10-2 combines with J gene TRBJ1-4; D call uncertain. The V and J ends lost 4 bases and 8 bases respectively, with 11 bases between them. The CDR3 has 13 amino acids. Germline V CDR1 and CDR2: WSHSY, SAAADI. CDR3 loop: CASSGQVEEKLFF. The CDR3 DNA follows: TGCGCCAGCAGTGGGCAGGTGGAGGAAAAACTGTTTTTT.

This clonotype occurred a few times. The chain has TRBV5-1 and TRBJ2-3; D is possibly TRBD1 (6 bases). Trimming cost V 4 bases and J 5 bases, with 17 bases left between them. CDR1 SGHRS and CDR2 YFSETQ come from the germline V gene. This CDR3 is 15 amino acids long. CDR3 sequence: CASSLGTSKGDTQYF. The DNA of the CDR3 is TGCGCCAGCAGCCTAGGGACAAGCAAGGGAGATACGCAGTATTTT.

This sequence joins TRBV20-1 and TRBJ2-7; D uncertain. The CDR3 spans 12 residues. Trimming pared 6 bases from V and 2 bases from J, leaving 11 bases between. Germline V gene sequence: CDR1 DFQATT, CDR2 SNEGSKA (reference sequence). The CDR3 DNA follows: TGCAGTGCCGTCGACTGGACCTACGAGCAGTACTTC. It codes for CSAVDWTYEQYF.

This sequence joins TRBV5-1 and TRBJ2-7; perhaps TRBD1 as D (5 bases). The CDR3 loop spans 14 amino acids. Deletions cut 1 base from V and 5 bases from J, with 13 bases between. Germline V gene sequence: CDR1 SGHRS, CDR2 YFSETQ. In nucleotides, the CDR3 is TGCGCCAGCAGCTTGCAACAGGCCCAACACGAGCAGTACTTC. It translates to CASSLQQAQHEQYF.

The gene calls are TRBV6-5 and TRBJ1-3; weak D call: TRBD1 (6 bases). There are 15 residues in the CDR3. Trimming stripped 2 bases from V and 5 bases from J, with 13 bases between. Germline V CDR1 and CDR2: MNHEY, SVGAGI. The chain's CDR3 is CASSYVRDKRNTIYF. CDR3 nucleotide sequence: TGTGCCAGCAGTTACGTCCGGGACAAACGAAACACCATATATTTT.

For this clonotype: A junction boundary mismatches the germline segment, possibly from a read error. CDR3 residues: CSAPRTGPTDTHYF. In nucleotides, the CDR3 is TGCAGTGCTCCCAGGACCGGCCCCACAGATACGCACTATTTT. The gene calls are TRBV20-1 and TRBJ2-3; unclear D gene. There are 14 residues in the CDR3. CDR1 and CDR2 from the germline V gene are DFQATT and SNEGSKA (reference sequence).

This clonotype was seen at least ten times. The chain employs TRBV7-9 and TRBJ2-5; D is possibly TRBD2 (5 bases). CDR3 length equals 14 residues. CDR1 and CDR2 (germline): SEHNR, FQNEAQ (reference sequence). Trimming pared 5 bases from V and 4 bases from J, leaving 14 bases between. CDR3: CASSPYGSGETQYF. CDR3 nucleotide sequence: TGTGCCAGCAGCCCGTATGGGAGCGGAGAGACCCAGTACTTC. The full variable domain, its missing parts supplied by reference TRBV7-9 and TRBJ2-5, is DTGVSQNPRHKITKRGQNVTFRCDPISEHNRLYWYRQTLGQGPEFLTYFQNEAQLEKSRLLSDRFSAERPKGSFSTLEIQRTEQGDSAMYLCASSPYGSGETQYFGPGTRLLVL.

The chain carries TRBV4-1 and TRBJ2-1; possible D gene TRBD2, 5 bases. The germline V gene has CDR1 MGHRA and CDR2 YSYEKL. Deletions cut 1 base from V and 12 bases from J, with 13 bases between. The CDR3 runs to 13 residues. CDR3 in DNA: TGCGCCAGCAGCCAAGGATCCGGGGTCGGGCAGTTCTTC. Encoded protein: CASSQGSGVGQFF.

This clonotype was seen many times. The genes are TRBV20-1 and TRBJ2-1; D ambiguous. Germline V gene data show CDR1 as DFQATT and CDR2 as SNEGSKA (reference sequence). This CDR3 comprises 12 residues. Trimming pared 4 bases from V and 9 bases from J, leaving 13 bases between. The chain's CDR3 is CSATPASGEQFF. The CDR3 DNA sequence: TGCAGTGCTACTCCGGCCTCTGGTGAGCAGTTCTTC.

This chain joins TRBV28 and TRBJ2-1; D gene uncertain. CDR3 length equals 16 residues. The V end was cut by 3 bases, the J end by 5 bases, with 17 bases between. Germline V lookup: CDR1 MDHEN, CDR2 SYDVKM. CDR3 protein: CASSFLGAGQNNEQFF. The CDR3 bases are TGTGCCAGCAGTTTTTTGGGCGCCGGGCAGAACAATGAGCAGTTCTTC.

V usage is TRBV7-9 and J usage is TRBJ2-1; 9 bases line up with TRBD2. V lost 1 base, J lost 5 bases, and 6 bases stayed unmatched. The CDR3 runs to 16 residues. Germline CDR1 SEHNR, CDR2 FQNEAQ (reference sequence). CDR3 sequence reads: CASSLGGGGVNNEQFF. The CDR3 DNA follows: TGTGCCAGCAGCTTAGGCGGCGGGGGGGTTAACAATGAGCAGTTCTTC.

This chain connects TRBV28 to TRBJ2-7; 11 bases align to TRBD2. This CDR3 is 14 amino acids long. The ends lost 5 bases at V and 6 bases at J; junction bases unmatched: 6. Germline V CDR1 and CDR2: MDHEN, SYDVKM. DNA for the CDR3: TGTGCCAGCAGTCCTCTAGCGGGAGGCCGCGAGCAGTACTTC. Its protein product is CASSPLAGGREQYF.